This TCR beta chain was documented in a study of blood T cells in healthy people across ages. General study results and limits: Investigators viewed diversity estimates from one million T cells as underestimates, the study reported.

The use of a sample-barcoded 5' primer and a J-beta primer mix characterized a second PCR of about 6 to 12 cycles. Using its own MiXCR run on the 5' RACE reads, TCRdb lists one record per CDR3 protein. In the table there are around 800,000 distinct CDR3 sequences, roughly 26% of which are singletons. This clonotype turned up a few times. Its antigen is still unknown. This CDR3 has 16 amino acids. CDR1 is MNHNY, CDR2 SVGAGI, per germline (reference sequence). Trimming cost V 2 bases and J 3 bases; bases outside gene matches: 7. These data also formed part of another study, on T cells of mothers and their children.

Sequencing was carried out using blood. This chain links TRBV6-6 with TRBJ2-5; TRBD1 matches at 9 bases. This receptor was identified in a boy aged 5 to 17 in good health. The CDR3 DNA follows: TGTGCCAGCAGTTACGATCCGGGACAGGGAAAAGAGACCCAGTACTTC. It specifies CASSYDPGQGKETQYF.